This entry lists 22 T cell receptor beta chains sequenced from one sample in a study of T cell changes during pregnancy in multiple sclerosis. The table came from immunoSEQ multiplex PCR; TCRdb's copy has only in-frame clones and leaves some out. The data contain fewer than 40,000 clones, about 90% of them singletons. Source: CD8+ T cells from peripheral blood mononuclear cells, taken after pregnancy. The receptors originated from a female donor with multiple sclerosis, enrolled in a pregnancy study.

The chain couples TRBV4-2 to TRBJ2-2, with a weak D call TRBD1 (6 bases). CDR1 is LGHNA and CDR2 is YNFKEQ in the germline V gene. Trimming removed 0 bases from V and 5 bases from J, with 13 bases in between. This CDR3 is built from 16 residues. CDR3 residues: CASSQETGQPTGELFF. CDR3 DNA: TGTGCCAGCAGCCAAGAGACAGGACAGCCTACCGGGGAGCTGTTTTTT.

J is TRBJ2-5 and V is TRBV6-1, with D possibly TRBD2 on 7 matching bases. Trimming cost V 1 base and J 5 bases, with 11 bases left between them. From germline, CDR1 is MNHNS and CDR2 SASEGT. This CDR3 is 14 amino acids long. The CDR3 sequence: CASSEVGGGETQYF. The CDR3 region has the DNA TGTGCCAGCAGTGAAGTGGGGGGGGGCGAGACCCAGTACTTC.

The chain joins TRBV9 to TRBJ1-2; D is perhaps TRBD1 (6 bases). This CDR3 has 14 amino acids. In germline, CDR1 is SGDLS, CDR2 YYNGEE. V lost 4 bases, J lost 6 bases, and 16 bases lay in between. The CDR3 reads CASSSRGAGDGYTF. CDR3 DNA: TGTGCCAGCAGCTCCCGGGGGGCAGGGGATGGCTACACCTTC.

This rearrangement joins TRBV2 to TRBJ2-7; maybe TRBD1 (5 bases). Germline V gene sequence: CDR1 SNHLY, CDR2 FYNNEI. The CDR3 is 13 amino acids. With 1 base removed from V and 6 bases from J, the gap between germline ends came to 10 bases. CDR3 protein: CASSEGVGLEQYF. Written as DNA, the CDR3 is TGTGCCAGCAGTGAAGGCGTGGGGCTCGAGCAGTACTTC.

In nucleotides, the CDR3 is TGTGCCAGCAGTGGGGCGGGGGGTCAAGCCGGGGAGCTGTTTTTT. Translating gives CASSGAGGQAGELFF. The chain is built from TRBV2 and TRBJ2-2, with 8 positions matching TRBD2. With 4 bases clipped from V and 6 bases from J, the junction kept 7 bases outside the gene matches. Germline values: CDR1 SNHLY, CDR2 FYNNEI. CDR3 size: 15 residues.

The chain joins TRBV5-6 to TRBJ1-2, with D perhaps matching TRBD1 (5 bases). CDR1 and CDR2 (germline): SGHDT, YYEEEE. V was clipped by 4 bases and J by 8 bases, with 12 bases between them. The CDR3 has 12 amino acids. CDR3 coding DNA: TGTGCCAGCAGCCTGACGGGGGTGGGCTACACCTTC. This encodes CASSLTGVGYTF.

This clone was detected once. This rearrangement joins TRBV7-9 to TRBJ2-3; no definite D call. The V end lost 4 bases, the J end lost 6 bases, and 11 bases lay between the germline ends. The CDR3 has 13 amino acids. Germline V gives CDR1 SEHNR, CDR2 FQNEAQ (reference sequence). The chain's CDR3 is CASSSPLRDTQYF. The CDR3 region has the DNA TGTGCCAGCAGCTCGCCACTAAGGGATACGCAGTATTTT.

This chain links TRBV7-9 with TRBJ1-1; the D gene is possibly TRBD1 (5 bases). The V and J ends lost 4 bases and 2 bases respectively, with 20 bases between them. There are 17 residues in the CDR3. The germline CDR1 and CDR2 sequences are SEHNR and FQNEAQ (reference sequence). As DNA, the CDR3 is TGTGCCAGCAGCTCCCTGAAAAACCCGGGGGGAAACACTGAAGCTTTCTTT. This sequence encodes CASSSLKNPGGNTEAFF. The full variable domain, with the rest looked up from reference TRBV7-9 and TRBJ1-1, is DTGVSQNPRHKITKRGQNVTFRCDPISEHNRLYWYRQTLGQGPEFLTYFQNEAQLEKSRLLSDRFSAERPKGSFSTLEIQRTEQGDSAMYLCASSSLKNPGGNTEAFFGQGTRLTVV.

In this sample, this clone turned up once. This sequence joins TRBV18 and TRBJ1-6; D uncertain. The germline V gene has CDR1 KGHSH and CDR2 LQKENI. The CDR3 spans 13 residues. Between the trimmed V and J ends, which lost 6 bases and 7 bases, there was a span of 10 bases. The CDR3 region has the DNA TGTGCCAGCTCGAGTGTAACCAATTCACCCCTCCACTTT. This translates into CASSSVTNSPLHF.

This chain uses TRBV14 with TRBJ2-7, with D possibly TRBD1 on 7 matching bases. CDR1 SGHDN and CDR2 FVKESK come from the germline V gene. There are 18 residues in the CDR3. V was trimmed by 0 bases and J by 0 bases, leaving 18 bases between them. The CDR3 DNA is TGTGCCAGCAGCCAAGATCAAGACAGGGAGGTTGTCTCCTACGAGCAGTACTTC. Protein product: CASSQDQDREVVSYEQYF.

The V call is TRBV9, the J call TRBJ1-5; D gene unclear. Germline CDR1 SGDLS, CDR2 YYNGEE. Deletions cut 4 bases from V and 2 bases from J, with 16 bases between. The CDR3 runs to 16 residues. The CDR3 sequence is CASSSNPAAGNQPQHF. CDR3 in DNA: TGTGCCAGCAGCTCCAACCCGGCCGCGGGCAATCAGCCCCAGCATTTT.

The chain couples TRBV7-6 to TRBJ2-1; D might be TRBD1 (6 bases). CDR1 SGHVS and CDR2 FNYEAQ come from the germline V gene. Trimming removed 0 bases at V and 9 bases at J, with 12 bases between. The CDR3 covers 14 residues. The CDR3 bases are TGTGCCAGCAGCTTAGCGTTGCAGGGGCGTGAGCAGTTCTTC. It is translated as CASSLALQGREQFF. The full variable domain, in which reference TRBV7-6 and TRBJ2-1 provide the parts outside the CDR3, is GAGVSQSPRYKVTKRGQDVALRCDPISGHVSLYWYRQALGQGPEFLTYFNYEAQQDKSGLPNDRFSAERPEGSISTLTIQRTEQRDSAMYRCASSLALQGREQFFGPGTRLTVL.

The chain carries TRBV7-8 and TRBJ2-7; no reliable D call. CDR1 and CDR2 (germline): SGHVS, FQNEAQ. The CDR3 length is 13 residues. V lost 0 bases and J lost 3, with 6 bases in between. The CDR3 is CASSLANFYEQYF. The CDR3 nucleotides are TGTGCCAGCAGCTTAGCGAACTTCTACGAGCAGTACTTC. The whole variable domain, filled in from reference TRBV7-8 and TRBJ2-7, reads GAGVSQSPRYKVAKRGQDVALRCDPISGHVSLFWYQQALGQGPEFLTYFQNEAQLDKSGLPSDRFFAERPEGSVSTLKIQRTQQEDSAVYLCASSLANFYEQYFGPGTRLTVT.

The chain couples TRBV11-1 to TRBJ2-5, with a possible D match to TRBD2 (6 bases). Germline values: CDR1 SGHAT, CDR2 FQDESV (reference sequence). V dropped 5 bases and J dropped 4 bases, with 20 bases sitting between them. The CDR3 extends over 16 amino acids. DNA for the CDR3: TGTGCCAGCAGCACCGGCGGAGGGTGGGCGCGAGAGACCCAGTACTTC. Encoded protein: CASSTGGGWARETQYF.

V and J are TRBV7-9 and TRBJ1-1; no reliable D call. Germline V CDR1 and CDR2: SEHNR, FQNEAQ (reference sequence). V lost 1 base to trimming and J lost 10 bases, with 16 bases between them. This CDR3 is 14 amino acids long. The CDR3 reads CASSLDLGPLVAFF. In DNA, the CDR3 is TGTGCCAGCAGCTTAGATTTGGGCCCACTTGTAGCTTTCTTT.

This chain joins TRBV13 and TRBJ1-3, with TRBD1 as a possible D gene (5 bases). V lost 9 bases and J lost 2, with 14 bases in between. CDR1 is PRHDT, CDR2 FYEKMQ, per germline (reference sequence). The CDR3 has 14 residues. The CDR3 DNA reads as TGTGCCAGTCCAGACAGTGCTACTGGAAACACCATATATTTT. Protein sequence: CASPDSATGNTIYF.

The chain recombines TRBV13 with TRBJ1-1; possibly TRBD1 for D (6 bases). This CDR3 is 14 amino acids long. Germline-derived CDR1 and CDR2 are PRHDT and FYEKMQ (reference sequence). V was pared by 6 bases and J by 4 bases, with 15 bases between. CDR3 sequence: CASRKPDRSTEAFF. In nucleotides, the CDR3 is TGTGCCAGCAGGAAACCTGACAGGTCCACTGAAGCTTTCTTT.

The chain combines TRBV27 with TRBJ1-1; D call uncertain. V lost 3 bases to trimming and J lost 10 bases, with 9 bases between them. Looked up from germline, CDR1 is MNHEY and CDR2 is SMNVEV (reference sequence). This CDR3 is built from 11 residues. DNA of the CDR3: TGTGCCAGCAGTTTCGGGGAGTCAGCTTTCTTT. It specifies CASSFGESAFF.

This rearrangement joins TRBV6-5 to TRBJ2-7; 7 bases are a match to TRBD2. Germline CDR1 MNHEY, CDR2 SVGAGI. CDR3 length: 14 amino acids. The V segment lost 5 bases and the J segment 4 bases; nucleotides outside the gene matches: 8. DNA for the CDR3: TGTGCCAGCAGTCAAGGGATGGGGGGGTACGAGCAGTACTTC. Translated, it gives CASSQGMGGYEQYF.

The V and J genes are TRBV27 and TRBJ2-5, with 7 positions matching TRBD2. Trimming cost V 9 bases and J 6 bases; bases outside gene matches: 10. The CDR3 is 13 amino acids. Germline-derived CDR1 and CDR2 are MNHEY and SMNVEV (reference sequence). For the CDR3, the DNA is TGTGCCAGTGGACTAGAAGACAAAAAGACCCAGTACTTC. Protein product: CASGLEDKKTQYF.

A note on this clone: The missing conserved phenylalanine or tryptophan at the end of this CDR3 makes a read error likely. The limits of the CDR3 on the DNA are not certain, so only TCRdb's listed CDR3 is given. The chain carries TRBV7-9 and TRBJ1-2; the table names TRBD1, a call not compared with the DNA. CDR1 SEHNR and CDR2 FQNEAQ come from the germline V gene (reference sequence). The CDR3 numbers 16 amino acids, ends counted. CDR3 in amino acids: CASSLARPRDRSPRGV.

J is TRBJ1-1 and V is TRBV11-2; D is perhaps TRBD1 (5 bases). The germline CDR1 and CDR2 sequences are SGHAT and FQNNGV. Deletions cut 11 bases from V and 8 bases from J, with 12 bases between. This CDR3 comprises 10 residues. CDR3 in amino acids: CAVSGVEAFF. The CDR3 DNA reads as TGTGCCGTCTCGGGGGTCGAAGCTTTCTTT.